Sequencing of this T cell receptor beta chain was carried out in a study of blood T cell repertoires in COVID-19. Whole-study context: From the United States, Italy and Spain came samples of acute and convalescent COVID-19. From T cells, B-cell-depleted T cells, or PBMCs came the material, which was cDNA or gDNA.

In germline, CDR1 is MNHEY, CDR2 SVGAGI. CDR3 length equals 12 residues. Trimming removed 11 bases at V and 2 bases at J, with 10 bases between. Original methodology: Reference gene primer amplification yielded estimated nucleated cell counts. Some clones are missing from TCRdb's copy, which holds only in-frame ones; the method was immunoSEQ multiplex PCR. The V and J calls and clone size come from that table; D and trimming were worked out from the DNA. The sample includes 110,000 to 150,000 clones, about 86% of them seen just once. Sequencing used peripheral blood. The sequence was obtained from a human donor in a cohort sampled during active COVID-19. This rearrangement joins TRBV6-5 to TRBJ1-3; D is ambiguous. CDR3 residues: CASIGPGNTIYF. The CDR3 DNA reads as TGTGCCTCGATTGGGCCTGGAAACACCATATATTTT.